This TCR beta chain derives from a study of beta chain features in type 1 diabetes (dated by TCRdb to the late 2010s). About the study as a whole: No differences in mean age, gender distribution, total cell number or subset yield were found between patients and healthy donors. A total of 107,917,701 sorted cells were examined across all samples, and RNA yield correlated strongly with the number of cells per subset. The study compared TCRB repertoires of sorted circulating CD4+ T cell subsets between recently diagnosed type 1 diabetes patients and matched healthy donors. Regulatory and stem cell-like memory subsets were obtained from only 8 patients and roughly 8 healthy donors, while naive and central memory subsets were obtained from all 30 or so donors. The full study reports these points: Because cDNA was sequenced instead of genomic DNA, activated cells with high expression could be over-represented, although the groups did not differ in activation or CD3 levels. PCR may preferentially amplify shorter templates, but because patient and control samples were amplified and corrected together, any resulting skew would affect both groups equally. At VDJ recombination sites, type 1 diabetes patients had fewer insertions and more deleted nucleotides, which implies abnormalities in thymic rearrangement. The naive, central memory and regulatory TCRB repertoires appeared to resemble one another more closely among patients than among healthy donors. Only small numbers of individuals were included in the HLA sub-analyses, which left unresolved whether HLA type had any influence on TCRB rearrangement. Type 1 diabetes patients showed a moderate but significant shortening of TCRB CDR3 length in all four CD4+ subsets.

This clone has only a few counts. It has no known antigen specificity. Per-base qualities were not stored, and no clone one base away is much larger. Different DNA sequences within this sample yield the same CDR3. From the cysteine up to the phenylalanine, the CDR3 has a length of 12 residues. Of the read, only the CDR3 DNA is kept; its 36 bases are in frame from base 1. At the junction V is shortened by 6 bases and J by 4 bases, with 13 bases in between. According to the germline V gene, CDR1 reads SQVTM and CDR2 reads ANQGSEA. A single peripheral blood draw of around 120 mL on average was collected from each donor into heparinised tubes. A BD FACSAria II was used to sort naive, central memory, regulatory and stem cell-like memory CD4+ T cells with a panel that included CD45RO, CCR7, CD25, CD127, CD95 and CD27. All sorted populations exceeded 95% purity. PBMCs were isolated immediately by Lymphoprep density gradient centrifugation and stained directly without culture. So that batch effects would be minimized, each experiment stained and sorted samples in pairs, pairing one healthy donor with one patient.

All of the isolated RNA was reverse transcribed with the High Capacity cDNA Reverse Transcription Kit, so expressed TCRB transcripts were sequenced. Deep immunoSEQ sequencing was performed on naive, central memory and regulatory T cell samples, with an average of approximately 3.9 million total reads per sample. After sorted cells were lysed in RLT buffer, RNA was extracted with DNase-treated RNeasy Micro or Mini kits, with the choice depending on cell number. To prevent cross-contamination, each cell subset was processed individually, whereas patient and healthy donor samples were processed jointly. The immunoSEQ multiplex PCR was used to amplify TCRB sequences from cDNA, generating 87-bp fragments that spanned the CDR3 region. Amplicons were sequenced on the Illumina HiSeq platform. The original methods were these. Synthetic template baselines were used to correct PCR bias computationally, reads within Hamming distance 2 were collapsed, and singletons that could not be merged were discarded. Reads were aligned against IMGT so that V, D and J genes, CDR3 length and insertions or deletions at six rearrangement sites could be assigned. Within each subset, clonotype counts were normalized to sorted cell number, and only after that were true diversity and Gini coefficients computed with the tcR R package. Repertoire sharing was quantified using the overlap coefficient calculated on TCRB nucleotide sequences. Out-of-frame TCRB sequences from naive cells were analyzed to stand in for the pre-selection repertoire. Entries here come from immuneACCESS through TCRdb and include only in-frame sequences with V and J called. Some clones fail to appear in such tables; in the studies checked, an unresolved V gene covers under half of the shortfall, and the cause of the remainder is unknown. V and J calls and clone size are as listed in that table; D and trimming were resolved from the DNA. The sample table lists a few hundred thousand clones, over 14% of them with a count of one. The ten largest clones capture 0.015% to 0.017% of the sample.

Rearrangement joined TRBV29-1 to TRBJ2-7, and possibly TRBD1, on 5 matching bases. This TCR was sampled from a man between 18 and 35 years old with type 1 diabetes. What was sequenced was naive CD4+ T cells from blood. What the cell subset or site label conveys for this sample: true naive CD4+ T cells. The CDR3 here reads CSVARQGYEQYF. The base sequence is TGCAGCGTGGCCCGGCAGGGTTACGAGCAGTACTTC.